This TCR beta chain originates from a study of OX40 agonist ivuxolimab in advanced cancers. Overall study results and limits: The authors did not determine the antigen specificity of the expanded peripheral T cells.

Libraries were prepared by immunoSEQ multiplex PCR; TCRdb keeps only in-frame clonotypes and omits some of them. This table has around 76,000 clones, around 83% appearing once. CDR1 is SNHLY and CDR2 is FYNNEI in the germline V gene. The CDR3 has 14 amino acids. In the case of this clone: The antigen is undetermined. A read error may produce the germline difference seen at one junction end.

This chain links TRBV2 with TRBJ2-2; D is perhaps TRBD1 or TRBD2 (6 bases each). This clonotype originated in an adult with an advanced solid tumor such as melanoma, head and neck, liver or kidney cancer. Here the sequenced sample was CD4+ or CD8+ T cells sorted from blood, taken in a trial of the OX40 agonist ivuxolimab. The CDR3 protein is CASRGGPGTGELLF. In nucleotides, the CDR3 is TGTGCCAGCAGGGGGGGCCCGGGCACCGGGGAGCTGCTTTTT. The variable domain in full, completed from reference TRBV2 and TRBJ2-2, reads EPEVTQTPSHQVTQMGQEVILRCVPISNHLYFYWYRQILGQKVEFLVSFYNNEISEKSEIFDDQFSVERPDGSNFTLKIRSTKLEDSAMYFCASRGGPGTGELLFGEGSRLTVL.